Reported below is one T cell receptor (beta chain). The record originates from a study of blood T cell repertoires in COVID-19. The table came from immunoSEQ multiplex PCR; TCRdb's copy has only in-frame clones and leaves some out. The table has 40,000 to 55,000 clones, around nine tenths seen once. CDR3 length: 13 amino acids. The chain links TRBV21-1 to TRBJ2-7; the table gives TRBD2 as D, unverified against the DNA. TRBV21-1 is deemed a pseudogene. The sequence derives from a man aged 45-65 years with COVID-19, enrolled during active disease. The sequenced sample consisted of peripheral blood. In DNA, the CDR3 is TGTGCCCCCGGACTAGCGACGGCCTACGAGCAGTACTTC. The encoded protein is CAPGLATAYEQYF.